A selection of T cell receptor beta chains follows, all from one sample in a study of T cell repertoires in cytomegalovirus infection. TCRdb ran MiXCR on the reads and lists one entry per CDR3 protein. The table shows hundreds of thousands of distinct CDR3 sequences, with roughly a sixth occurring only once. The sequenced material came from PBMCs. These receptors were collected from a human donor in good health (CMV status not recorded). Some clones in this sample may be carry-over from other donors' samples. The CDR3 runs from the conserved cysteine through the conserved F or W. A D gene is named only where the DNA matches it firmly. Some rows mark clone size as missing; the rest say once, few, many or name a class of expanded clone.

J gene,clone size,V gene,D gene,CDR3 protein,CDR3 DNA
TRBJ1-5,few,TRBV28,TRBD1,CASSPRTGVTHQPQHF,TGTGCCAGCAGTCCGAGGACAGGGGTGACACATCAGCCCCAGCATTTT
TRBJ1-6,-,TRBV12-3/TRBV12-4,-,CASSPGGLTGRRNSPLHF,TGTGCCAGCAGCCCCGGGGGGTTAACAGGTCGGCGTAATTCACCCCTCCACTTT
TRBJ1-6,-,TRBV11-2,-,CASSTYRARRDSPLHF,TGTGCCAGCAGCACCTACCGGGCTCGGAGGGATTCACCCCTCCACTTT
TRBJ2-7,-,TRBV5-8,-,CASSFAGTHF,TGTGCCAGCAGCTTCGCGGGCACGCACTTC
TRBJ2-1,-,TRBV7-9,TRBD2,CASSLVVGGVPEQFF,TGTGCCAGCAGCTTAGTAGTCGGGGGGGTGCCTGAGCAGTTCTTC
TRBJ1-1,-,TRBV6-1,-,CASRGSGAEAFF,TGTGCCAGCAGGGGATCAGGAGCTGAAGCTTTCTTT
TRBJ1-5,few,TRBV5-1,-,CASSLGSGDSNQPQHF,TGCGCCAGCAGCTTGGGTAGCGGCGATAGCAATCAGCCCCAGCATTTT
TRBJ1-6,-,TRBV19,-,CASRGGTPWRSYNSPLHF,TGTGCCAGTAGAGGCGGGACTCCCTGGCGGTCCTATAATTCACCCCTCCACTTT
TRBJ2-1,-,TRBV7-2,TRBD2,CASSLMIAGDTNEQFF,TGTGCCAGCAGCTTAATGATAGCGGGGGATACCAATGAGCAGTTCTTC
TRBJ1-1,many,TRBV7-2,-,CATSRIQNTEAFF,TGTGCCACCTCCCGAATACAGAACACTGAAGCTTTCTTT
TRBJ2-1,-,TRBV12-3/TRBV12-4,-,CASSPLVSGEQFF,TGTGCCAGCAGTCCACTAGTGTCTGGTGAGCAGTTCTTC
TRBJ1-1,-,TRBV20-1,-,CSARDGGEVSEAFF,TGCAGTGCTAGAGACGGAGGAGAGGTATCTGAAGCTTTCTTT
TRBJ2-7,-,TRBV4-2,TRBD2,CASSQDLGGAYEQYF,TGTGCCAGCAGCCAAGATCTCGGGGGGGCGTACGAGCAGTACTTC
TRBJ2-3,-,TRBV29-1,TRBD1,CSVERTGADTQYF,TGCAGCGTTGAAAGGACAGGGGCAGATACGCAGTATTTT
TRBJ1-1,-,TRBV29-1,-,CSVVGQKNTEAFF,TGCAGCGTTGTAGGACAGAAGAACACTGAAGCTTTCTTT
TRBJ2-4,-,TRBV28,-,CASSGPGAKNIQYF,TGTGCCAGCAGTGGACCTGGGGCCAAAAACATTCAGTACTTC
TRBJ2-1,few,TRBV6-1,TRBD2,CASSDTGTSGPRGEQFF,TGTGCCAGCAGTGATACCGGGACTAGCGGGCCTCGGGGTGAGCAGTTCTTC